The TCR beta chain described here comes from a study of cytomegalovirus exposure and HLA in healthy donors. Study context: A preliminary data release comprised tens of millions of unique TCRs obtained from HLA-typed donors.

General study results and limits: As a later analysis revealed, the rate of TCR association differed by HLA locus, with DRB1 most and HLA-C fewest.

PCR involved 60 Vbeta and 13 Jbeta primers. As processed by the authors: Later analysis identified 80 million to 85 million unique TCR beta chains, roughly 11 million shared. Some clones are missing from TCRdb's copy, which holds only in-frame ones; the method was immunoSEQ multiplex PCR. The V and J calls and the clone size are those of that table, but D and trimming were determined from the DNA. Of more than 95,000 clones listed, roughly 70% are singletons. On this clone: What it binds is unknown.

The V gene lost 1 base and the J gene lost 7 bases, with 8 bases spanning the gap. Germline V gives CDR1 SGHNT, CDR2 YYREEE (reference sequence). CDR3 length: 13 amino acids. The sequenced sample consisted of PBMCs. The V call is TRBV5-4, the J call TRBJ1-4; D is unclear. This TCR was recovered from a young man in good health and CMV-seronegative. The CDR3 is CASSLFEGEKLFF. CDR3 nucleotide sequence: TGTGCCAGCAGCTTGTTTGAGGGTGAAAAACTGTTTTTT.